Listed below are T cell receptor beta chains from one sample, sequenced in a study of cytomegalovirus exposure and HLA in healthy donors. The table came from immunoSEQ multiplex PCR; TCRdb's copy has only in-frame clones and leaves some out. This table holds fewer than 200,000 clones, about 80% found once. What was sequenced was PBMCs. The receptors originated from a woman in her thirties or forties in good health and CMV-seronegative. Both conserved end residues are part of each CDR3. Each record gives: D gene, clone size, V gene, J gene, CDR3 protein, CDR3 DNA. D genes are given only for firm matches. Not every row has a clone size; where given, it reads once, few, many or a size class.

D gene: TRBD1; clone size: .; V gene: TRBV2; J gene: TRBJ1-1; CDR3 protein: CASSLGQAILRNTEAFF; CDR3 DNA: TGTGCCAGCAGTTTGGGACAGGCGATCCTTAGGAACACTGAAGCTTTCTTT
D gene: .; clone size: .; V gene: TRBV30; J gene: TRBJ1-5; CDR3 protein: CAWSLGSQPQHF; CDR3 DNA: TGTGCCTGGTCGTTAGGGAGTCAGCCCCAGCATTTT
D gene: TRBD1; clone size: .; V gene: TRBV7-2; J gene: TRBJ1-1; CDR3 protein: CASSPRQGLANTEAFF; CDR3 DNA: TGTGCCAGCAGCCCACGACAGGGTTTGGCGAACACTGAAGCTTTCTTT
D gene: TRBD1; clone size: .; V gene: TRBV13; J gene: TRBJ1-1; CDR3 protein: CASSLTGGARTEAFF; CDR3 DNA: TGTGCCAGCAGCTTAACAGGGGGCGCGAGGACTGAAGCTTTCTTT
D gene: TRBD1; clone size: once; V gene: TRBV19; J gene: TRBJ2-5; CDR3 protein: CASSEDRQETQYF; CDR3 DNA: TGTGCCAGTAGTGAGGACAGGCAAGAGACCCAGTACTTC
D gene: TRBD2; clone size: .; V gene: TRBV28; J gene: TRBJ2-4; CDR3 protein: CASRKAGEAKNIQYF; CDR3 DNA: TGTGCCAGCAGAAAGGCGGGGGAAGCCAAAAACATTCAGTACTTC
D gene: .; clone size: .; V gene: TRBV2; J gene: TRBJ1-3; CDR3 protein: CASSTTYFGNTIYF; CDR3 DNA: TGTGCCAGCAGTACGACATACTTTGGAAACACCATATATTTT
D gene: TRBD1; clone size: few; V gene: TRBV4-1; J gene: TRBJ1-1; CDR3 protein: CASRTGPANTEAFF; CDR3 DNA: TGCGCCAGTCGGACAGGGCCGGCGAACACTGAAGCTTTCTTT
D gene: TRBD1; clone size: .; V gene: TRBV29-1; J gene: TRBJ1-6; CDR3 protein: CSVGQGVGSPLHF; CDR3 DNA: TGCAGCGTTGGACAGGGGGTTGGTTCACCCCTCCACTTT
D gene: TRBD2; clone size: .; V gene: TRBV11-2; J gene: TRBJ2-1; CDR3 protein: CASSLGGSGREQFF; CDR3 DNA: TGTGCCAGCAGCTTAGGCGGTAGCGGGAGAGAACAGTTCTTC
D gene: TRBD2; clone size: .; V gene: TRBV5-1; J gene: TRBJ2-3; CDR3 protein: CASSLGPLAGTDTQYF; CDR3 DNA: TGCGCCAGCAGCTTGGGTCCCCTAGCGGGCACAGATACGCAGTATTTT
D gene: TRBD1; clone size: .; V gene: TRBV7-2; J gene: TRBJ1-4; CDR3 protein: CASSSPERTGKYEKLFF; CDR3 DNA: TGTGCCAGCAGCTCCCCCGAACGGACAGGGAAATATGAAAAACTGTTTTTT
D gene: TRBD2; clone size: .; V gene: TRBV9; J gene: TRBJ2-2; CDR3 protein: CASSVARTSGYTGELFF; CDR3 DNA: TGTGCCAGCAGCGTAGCCCGGACTAGCGGATACACCGGGGAGCTGTTTTTT
D gene: .; clone size: .; V gene: TRBV13; J gene: TRBJ1-2; CDR3 protein: CASSLPQAYGYTF; CDR3 DNA: TGTGCCAGCAGCTTGCCCCAGGCCTATGGCTACACCTTC
D gene: .; clone size: .; V gene: TRBV7-3; J gene: TRBJ1-2; CDR3 protein: CASSLTAGLGGYTF; CDR3 DNA: TGTGCCAGCAGCTTAACGGCAGGGCTCGGTGGCTACACCTTC
D gene: TRBD1; clone size: few; V gene: TRBV5-1; J gene: TRBJ1-4; CDR3 protein: CASSLDRGRNEKLFF; CDR3 DNA: TGCGCCAGCAGCTTGGACAGGGGGCGAAATGAAAAACTGTTTTTT
D gene: TRBD1; clone size: .; V gene: TRBV19; J gene: TRBJ2-4; CDR3 protein: CASSPDRANIQYF; CDR3 DNA: TGTGCCAGTAGCCCGGACAGGGCCAACATTCAGTACTTC
D gene: TRBD2; clone size: .; V gene: TRBV5-1; J gene: TRBJ2-3; CDR3 protein: CASSSELAGVDTQYF; CDR3 DNA: TGCGCCAGCAGCTCGGAACTAGCGGGAGTAGATACGCAGTATTTT
D gene: TRBD2; clone size: .; V gene: TRBV5-5; J gene: TRBJ2-1; CDR3 protein: CASSPGTSGRWYNEQFF; CDR3 DNA: TGTGCCAGCAGCCCTGGGACTAGCGGGAGGTGGTACAATGAGCAGTTCTTC
D gene: TRBD2; clone size: .; V gene: TRBV12-5; J gene: TRBJ2-3; CDR3 protein: CASGLVGISGAPGDTQYF; CDR3 DNA: TGTGCTAGTGGTTTGGTAGGTATTAGCGGGGCCCCGGGAGATACGCAGTATTTT
D gene: TRBD2; clone size: .; V gene: TRBV18; J gene: TRBJ2-3; CDR3 protein: CASSITGTTTDTQYF; CDR3 DNA: TGTGCCAGCTCAATAACCGGGACTACCACAGATACGCAGTATTTT
D gene: .; clone size: .; V gene: TRBV7-2; J gene: TRBJ1-3; CDR3 protein: CASSLAGSSGNTIYF; CDR3 DNA: TGTGCCAGCAGCTTAGCAGGGAGCTCTGGAAACACCATATATTTT
D gene: TRBD1; clone size: .; V gene: TRBV6-4; J gene: TRBJ1-1; CDR3 protein: CASIVQGTEAFF; CDR3 DNA: TGTGCCAGCATCGTACAGGGGACTGAAGCTTTCTTT
D gene: TRBD2; clone size: .; V gene: TRBV27; J gene: TRBJ2-5; CDR3 protein: CASSSLAGQETQYF; CDR3 DNA: TGTGCCAGCAGTTCCCTAGCGGGTCAAGAGACCCAGTACTTC
D gene: TRBD2; clone size: .; V gene: TRBV6-1; J gene: TRBJ2-3; CDR3 protein: CASKWGGTDTQYF; CDR3 DNA: TGTGCCAGCAAGTGGGGGGGGACAGATACGCAGTATTTT
D gene: .; clone size: .; V gene: TRBV11-3; J gene: TRBJ1-2; CDR3 protein: CASSSPANYGYTF; CDR3 DNA: TGTGCCAGCAGCTCCCCAGCTAACTATGGCTACACCTTC
D gene: .; clone size: .; V gene: TRBV27; J gene: TRBJ2-7; CDR3 protein: CASSFGRVKYEQYF; CDR3 DNA: TGTGCCAGCAGTTTCGGCAGGGTAAAGTACGAGCAGTACTTC
D gene: TRBD2; clone size: once; V gene: TRBV4-2; J gene: TRBJ2-2; CDR3 protein: CASSQDAGRGTGELFF; CDR3 DNA: TGTGCCAGCAGCCAAGATGCGGGGCGGGGGACCGGGGAGCTGTTTTTT
D gene: .; clone size: .; V gene: TRBV27; J gene: TRBJ2-3; CDR3 protein: CASSLVRGETDTQYF; CDR3 DNA: TGTGCCAGCAGTTTGGTTAGAGGAGAGACAGATACGCAGTATTTT
D gene: .; clone size: few; V gene: TRBV30; J gene: TRBJ1-5; CDR3 protein: CAWSRTRSVGQPQHF; CDR3 DNA: TGTGCCTGGAGTAGAACAAGGTCAGTGGGCCAGCCCCAGCATTTT
D gene: .; clone size: .; V gene: TRBV27; J gene: TRBJ1-2; CDR3 protein: CASMGWAGESYTF; CDR3 DNA: TGTGCCAGCATGGGTTGGGCAGGCGAGAGCTACACCTTC
D gene: .; clone size: few; V gene: TRBV11-3; J gene: TRBJ1-1; CDR3 protein: CASSLAGGTSAEAFF; CDR3 DNA: TGTGCCAGCAGCCTTGCGGGCGGGACTAGTGCTGAAGCTTTCTTT
D gene: TRBD1; clone size: .; V gene: TRBV19; J gene: TRBJ2-7; CDR3 protein: CASSIWGRGRNEQYF; CDR3 DNA: TGTGCCAGTAGTATTTGGGGCAGGGGGCGCAACGAGCAGTACTTC
D gene: TRBD1; clone size: .; V gene: TRBV30; J gene: TRBJ1-5; CDR3 protein: CAWRTGLNQPQHF; CDR3 DNA: TGTGCCTGGAGGACAGGGTTGAATCAGCCCCAGCATTTT
D gene: TRBD1; clone size: .; V gene: TRBV19; J gene: TRBJ1-1; CDR3 protein: CASSNGQGMNTEAFF; CDR3 DNA: TGTGCCAGTAGTAATGGACAGGGGATGAACACTGAAGCTTTCTTT
D gene: TRBD1; clone size: .; V gene: TRBV15; J gene: TRBJ2-6; CDR3 protein: CATSRRQTRDRSSGANVLTF; CDR3 DNA: TGTGCCACCAGCAGGCGCCAAACCCGGGACAGGAGCTCTGGGGCCAACGTCCTGACTTTC
D gene: .; clone size: .; V gene: TRBV10-2; J gene: TRBJ1-1; CDR3 protein: CASGGGRGTGSMNTEAFF; CDR3 DNA: TGCGCCAGCGGGGGGGGTCGGGGTACAGGGAGCATGAACACTGAAGCTTTCTTT
D gene: TRBD2; clone size: .; V gene: TRBV2; J gene: TRBJ2-2; CDR3 protein: CASGGETTGELFF; CDR3 DNA: TGTGCCAGCGGGGGGGAGACCACCGGGGAGCTGTTTTTT
D gene: .; clone size: .; V gene: TRBV7-9; J gene: TRBJ2-2; CDR3 protein: CASSHGPGLFF; CDR3 DNA: TGTGCCAGCAGCCATGGCCCTGGGCTGTTTTTT
D gene: TRBD1; clone size: .; V gene: TRBV5-5; J gene: TRBJ1-1; CDR3 protein: CASSSVPGQGGKNTEAFF; CDR3 DNA: TGTGCCAGCAGCTCTGTCCCGGGACAGGGGGGTAAGAACACTGAAGCTTTCTTT
D gene: .; clone size: .; V gene: TRBV6-1; J gene: TRBJ2-1; CDR3 protein: CASSELGLLGEQFF; CDR3 DNA: TGTGCCAGCAGTGAATTAGGACTCCTTGGTGAGCAGTTCTTC
D gene: .; clone size: .; V gene: TRBV23-1; J gene: TRBJ2-7; CDR3 protein: CASSLRVSYEQYF; CDR3 DNA: TGCGCCAGCAGTCTTAGAGTCTCCTACGAGCAGTACTTC
D gene: .; clone size: .; V gene: TRBV6-1; J gene: TRBJ1-1; CDR3 protein: CASDQVGRVGTEAFF; CDR3 DNA: TGTGCCAGCGACCAAGTGGGCAGGGTAGGCACTGAAGCTTTCTTT
D gene: .; clone size: .; V gene: TRBV18; J gene: TRBJ2-7; CDR3 protein: CASSPFPRGYEQYF; CDR3 DNA: TGTGCCAGCTCACCTTTCCCCAGGGGTTACGAGCAGTACTTC
D gene: TRBD1; clone size: once; V gene: TRBV29-1; J gene: TRBJ2-1; CDR3 protein: CSVPGRTDRGNSNEQFF; CDR3 DNA: TGCAGCGTTCCTGGCCGCACTGACAGGGGGAATTCGAATGAGCAGTTCTTC
D gene: TRBD1; clone size: once; V gene: TRBV30; J gene: TRBJ2-5; CDR3 protein: CAWSLGTDQETQYF; CDR3 DNA: TGTGCCTGGAGTCTCGGGACAGACCAAGAGACCCAGTACTTC
D gene: .; clone size: .; V gene: TRBV11-3; J gene: TRBJ2-2; CDR3 protein: CASSLARVGGELFF; CDR3 DNA: TGTGCCAGCAGCTTAGCTAGAGTTGGCGGGGAGCTGTTTTTT
D gene: TRBD2; clone size: .; V gene: TRBV11-1; J gene: TRBJ2-7; CDR3 protein: CASSLGTSGPYEQYF; CDR3 DNA: TGTGCCAGCAGCTTAGGGACTAGCGGACCCTACGAGCAGTACTTC
D gene: TRBD1; clone size: .; V gene: TRBV11-3; J gene: TRBJ2-1; CDR3 protein: CASRRGQYNEQFF; CDR3 DNA: TGTGCCAGCCGCAGGGGGCAATACAATGAGCAGTTCTTC
D gene: .; clone size: once; V gene: TRBV5-1; J gene: TRBJ1-2; CDR3 protein: CASSLVSGRGVYGYTF; CDR3 DNA: TGCGCCAGCAGCTTGGTCTCTGGCAGGGGTGTCTATGGCTACACCTTC
D gene: .; clone size: .; V gene: TRBV7-6; J gene: TRBJ2-2; CDR3 protein: CASSPQTGFNTGELFF; CDR3 DNA: TGTGCCAGCAGCCCACAGACGGGGTTTAACACCGGGGAGCTGTTTTTT
D gene: TRBD1; clone size: .; V gene: TRBV27; J gene: TRBJ1-2; CDR3 protein: CASSRTGNYYGYTF; CDR3 DNA: TGTGCCAGCAGTCGGACAGGGAATTACTATGGCTACACCTTC
D gene: TRBD2; clone size: .; V gene: TRBV27; J gene: TRBJ2-1; CDR3 protein: CASSDPWGRGVGWQFF; CDR3 DNA: TGTGCCAGCAGCGACCCGTGGGGACGGGGGGTGGGGTGGCAGTTCTTC
D gene: TRBD2; clone size: .; V gene: TRBV9; J gene: TRBJ2-1; CDR3 protein: CASSVDGGGIHNEQFF; CDR3 DNA: TGTGCCAGCAGCGTAGATGGCGGGGGTATACACAATGAGCAGTTCTTC
D gene: TRBD1; clone size: .; V gene: TRBV19; J gene: TRBJ1-5; CDR3 protein: CASSLRDRNSNQPQHF; CDR3 DNA: TGTGCCAGTAGTTTAAGGGACAGGAATAGCAATCAGCCCCAGCATTTT
D gene: TRBD1; clone size: .; V gene: TRBV9; J gene: TRBJ1-2; CDR3 protein: CASSVGTGQRGYTF; CDR3 DNA: TGTGCCAGCAGCGTAGGGACAGGGCAACGGGGCTACACCTTC